This TCR beta chain is from a study of T cells after yellow fever vaccination. Study observations and caveats: A small share of clonotypes appeared in both CD4 and CD8 compartments.

UMIs and a universal primer site were added when TCR cDNA was made by 5'RACE template switching. TCRdb re-called the 5' RACE reads with MiXCR, one entry per CDR3 protein. The profile shows 300,000 to 400,000 distinct CDR3 sequences, around 11% of them singletons. This clonotype has ten or more counts. Antigen unknown. This specimen consisted of CD4+ T cells sorted from PBMCs, obtained 45 days after the yellow fever booster vaccination. The receptor comes from a man aged 18 to 30 who received the YFV17D yellow fever vaccine.

CDR3 amino acids: CASSQDPEGAYNEQFF. The CDR3 region has the DNA TGTGCCAGCAGCCAAGATCCGGAGGGGGCCTACAATGAGCAGTTCTTC. The chain couples TRBV4-2 to TRBJ2-1; D possibly uses TRBD1 or TRBD2 (6 bases each). This CDR3 region has 16 residues. Germline loops: CDR1 LGHNA, CDR2 YNFKEQ. Trimming cost V 0 bases and J 2 bases, with 11 bases left between them.